This T cell receptor (beta chain) was retrieved from a study of blood T cell repertoires in COVID-19. Study at large: COVID-19 samples collected from the United States, Italy and Spain covered acute and convalescent phases. From T cells, B-cell-depleted T cells, or PBMCs came the material, which was cDNA or gDNA.

V gave up 1 base and J gave up 4 bases; unmatched junction bases: 10. Germline CDR1 and CDR2: KGHDR and SFDVKD. This CDR3 comprises 19 residues. This table comes from immunoSEQ multiplex PCR, and its TCRdb copy is limited to in-frame clones, with some not included. The table has some 200,000 clones, about nine tenths seen once; the top ten hold 2% to 2.5%. The age range of participants was about 18 to 95 years, with residence in about two dozen US areas. Cohort assignment relied on participant-reported clinical history. Sequences were obtained from PBMCs or T cells enriched from blood (not recorded which). The chain links TRBV24-1 to TRBJ2-2, with 11 bases aligning to TRBD1. The TCR sequence derives from a woman aged 25 to 39 who had recovered from COVID-19. This CDR3 reads CATSDFRNQDRGRTGELFF. CDR3 DNA sequence: TGTGCCACCAGTGATTTTAGGAACCAGGACAGGGGGCGCACCGGGGAGCTGTTTTTT.